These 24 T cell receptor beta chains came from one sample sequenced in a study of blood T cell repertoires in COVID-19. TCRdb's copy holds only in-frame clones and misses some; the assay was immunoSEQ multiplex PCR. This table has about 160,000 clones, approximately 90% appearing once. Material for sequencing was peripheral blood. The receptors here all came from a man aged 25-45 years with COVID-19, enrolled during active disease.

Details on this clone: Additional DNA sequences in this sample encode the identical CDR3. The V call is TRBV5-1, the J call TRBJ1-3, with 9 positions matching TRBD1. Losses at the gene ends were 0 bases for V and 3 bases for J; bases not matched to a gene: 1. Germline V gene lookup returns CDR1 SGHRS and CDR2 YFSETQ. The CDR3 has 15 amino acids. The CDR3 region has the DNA TGCGCCAGCAGCTTGGACAGGGGGCTTGGAAACACCATATATTTT. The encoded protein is CASSLDRGLGNTIYF.

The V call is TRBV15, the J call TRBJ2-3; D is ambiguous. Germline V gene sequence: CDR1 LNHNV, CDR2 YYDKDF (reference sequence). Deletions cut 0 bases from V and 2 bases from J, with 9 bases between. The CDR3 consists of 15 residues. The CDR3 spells CATSRDPTTTDTQYF. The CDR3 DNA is TGTGCCACCAGCAGAGATCCCACTACCACAGATACGCAGTATTTT.

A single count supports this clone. In nucleotides, the CDR3 is TGCGCCAGCAGCTTGGCAGGGGCGGAGACCGGGGAGCTGTTTTTT. Residues: CASSLAGAETGELFF. The genes are TRBV5-1 and TRBJ2-2, with D possibly TRBD1 on 6 matching bases. This CDR3 has 15 amino acids. V was pared by 0 bases and J by 5 bases, with 11 bases between. Per germline, CDR1 SGHRS and CDR2 YFSETQ.

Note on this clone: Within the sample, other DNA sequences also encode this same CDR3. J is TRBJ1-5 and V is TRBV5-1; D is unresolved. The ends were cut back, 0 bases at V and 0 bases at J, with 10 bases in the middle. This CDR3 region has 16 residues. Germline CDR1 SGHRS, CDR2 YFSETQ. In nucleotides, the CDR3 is TGCGCCAGCAGCTTGGGTGAAGGAGATAGCAATCAGCCCCAGCATTTT. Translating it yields CASSLGEGDSNQPQHF.

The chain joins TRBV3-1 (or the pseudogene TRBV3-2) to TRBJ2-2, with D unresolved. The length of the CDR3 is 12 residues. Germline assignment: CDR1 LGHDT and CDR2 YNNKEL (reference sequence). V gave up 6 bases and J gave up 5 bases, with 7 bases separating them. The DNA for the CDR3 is TGTGCCAGCAGTCACCTAACCGGGGAGCTGTTTTTT. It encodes CASSHLTGELFF.

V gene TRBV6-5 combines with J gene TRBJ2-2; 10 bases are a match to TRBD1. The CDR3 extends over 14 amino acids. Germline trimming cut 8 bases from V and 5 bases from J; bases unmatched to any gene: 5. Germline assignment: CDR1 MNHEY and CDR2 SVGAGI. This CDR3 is CASCRDRGTGELFF. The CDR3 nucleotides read TGTGCCAGCTGCCGGGACAGGGGTACCGGGGAGCTGTTTTTT.

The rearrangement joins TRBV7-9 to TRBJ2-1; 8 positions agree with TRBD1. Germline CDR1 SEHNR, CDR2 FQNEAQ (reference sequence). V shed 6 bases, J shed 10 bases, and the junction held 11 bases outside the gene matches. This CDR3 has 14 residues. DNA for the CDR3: TGTGCCAGCAGGGCCGGGACAGGAAATAGGGAGCAGTTCTTC. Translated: CASRAGTGNREQFF. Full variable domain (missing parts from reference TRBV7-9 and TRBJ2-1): DTGVSQNPRHKITKRGQNVTFRCDPISEHNRLYWYRQTLGQGPEFLTYFQNEAQLEKSRLLSDRFSAERPKGSFSTLEIQRTEQGDSAMYLCASRAGTGNREQFFGPGTRLTVL.

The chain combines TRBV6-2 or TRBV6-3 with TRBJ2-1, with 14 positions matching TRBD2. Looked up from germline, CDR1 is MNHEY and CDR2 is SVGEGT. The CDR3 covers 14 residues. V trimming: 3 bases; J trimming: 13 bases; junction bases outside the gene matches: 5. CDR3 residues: CASSYTGTSGGQFF. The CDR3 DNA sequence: TGTGCCAGCAGTTATACCGGGACTAGCGGGGGACAGTTCTTC.

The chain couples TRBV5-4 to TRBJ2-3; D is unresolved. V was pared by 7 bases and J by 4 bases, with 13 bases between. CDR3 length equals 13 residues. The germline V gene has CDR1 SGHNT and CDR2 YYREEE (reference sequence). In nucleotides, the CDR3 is TGTGCCAGCGCCACCCCCTCGGCAGATACGCAGTATTTT. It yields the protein CASATPSADTQYF.

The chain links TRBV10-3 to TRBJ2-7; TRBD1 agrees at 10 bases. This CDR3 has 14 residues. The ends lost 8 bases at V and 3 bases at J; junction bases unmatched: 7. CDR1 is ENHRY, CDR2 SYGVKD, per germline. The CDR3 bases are TGTGCCATCTCGGGACAGGGGATCCGCTACGAGCAGTACTTC. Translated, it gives CAISGQGIRYEQYF.

The CDR3 DNA reads as TGCGCCAGCAGTGAGTCCCGAGTAACTCTCGGCTATGGCTACACCTTC. Translated: CASSESRVTLGYGYTF. J is TRBJ1-2 and V is TRBV10-1, with D unclear. V dropped 0 bases and J dropped 4 bases, with 15 bases sitting between them. The CDR3 sequence is 16 residues long. The V gene's germline CDR1 is WNHNN and CDR2 SYGVQD (reference sequence).

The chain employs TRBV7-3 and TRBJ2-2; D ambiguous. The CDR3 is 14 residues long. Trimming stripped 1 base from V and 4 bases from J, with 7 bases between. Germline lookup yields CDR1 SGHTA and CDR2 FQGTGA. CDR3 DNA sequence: TGTGCCAGCAGCTTAATTGGTAGCACCGGGGAGCTGTTTTTT. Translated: CASSLIGSTGELFF.

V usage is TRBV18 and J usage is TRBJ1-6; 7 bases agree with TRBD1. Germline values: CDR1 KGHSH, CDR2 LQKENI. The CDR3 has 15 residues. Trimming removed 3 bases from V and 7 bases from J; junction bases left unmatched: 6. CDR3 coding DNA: TGTGCCAGCTCACCGTCGACAGGGCCGAATTCACCCCTCCACTTT. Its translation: CASSPSTGPNSPLHF.

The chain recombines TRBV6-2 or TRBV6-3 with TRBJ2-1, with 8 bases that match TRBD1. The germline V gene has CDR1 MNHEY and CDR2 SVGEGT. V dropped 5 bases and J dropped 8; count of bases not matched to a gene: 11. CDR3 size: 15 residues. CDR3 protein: CASSRGRDRNDEQFF. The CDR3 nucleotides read TGTGCCAGCAGTCGGGGCCGGGACAGGAACGATGAGCAGTTCTTC.

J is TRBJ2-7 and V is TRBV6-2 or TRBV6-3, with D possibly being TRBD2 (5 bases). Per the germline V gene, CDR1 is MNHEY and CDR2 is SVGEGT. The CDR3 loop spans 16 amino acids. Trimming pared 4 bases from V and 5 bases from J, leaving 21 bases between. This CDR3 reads CASSFVQKRMRDEQYF. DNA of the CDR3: TGTGCCAGCAGTTTTGTCCAGAAGAGGATGAGGGACGAGCAGTACTTC.

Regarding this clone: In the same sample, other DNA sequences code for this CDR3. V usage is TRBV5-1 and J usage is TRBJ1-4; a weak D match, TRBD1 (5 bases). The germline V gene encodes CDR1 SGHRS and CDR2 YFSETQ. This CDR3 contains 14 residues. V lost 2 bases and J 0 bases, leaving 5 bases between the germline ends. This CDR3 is CASSLGATNEKLFF. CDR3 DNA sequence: TGCGCCAGCAGCTTAGGGGCAACTAATGAAAAACTGTTTTTT.

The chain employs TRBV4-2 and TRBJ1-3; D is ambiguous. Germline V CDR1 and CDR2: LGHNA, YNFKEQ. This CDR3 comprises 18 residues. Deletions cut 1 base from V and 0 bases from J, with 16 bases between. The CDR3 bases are TGTGCCAGCAGCCAAGCAGCCTTTCAGCGTAGCTCTGGAAACACCATATATTTT. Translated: CASSQAAFQRSSGNTIYF.

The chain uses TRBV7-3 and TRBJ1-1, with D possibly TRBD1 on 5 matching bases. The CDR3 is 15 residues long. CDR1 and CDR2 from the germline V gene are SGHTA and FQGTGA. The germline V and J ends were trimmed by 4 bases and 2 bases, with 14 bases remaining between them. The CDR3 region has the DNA TGTGCCAGCAGCTCACCCTCCGGGGGAAACACTGAAGCTTTCTTT. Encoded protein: CASSSPSGGNTEAFF.

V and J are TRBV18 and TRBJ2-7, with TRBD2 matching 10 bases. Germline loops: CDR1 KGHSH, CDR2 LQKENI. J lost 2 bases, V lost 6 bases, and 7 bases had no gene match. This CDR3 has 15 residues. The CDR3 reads CASSTSSGGAYEQYF. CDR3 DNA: TGTGCCAGCTCTACATCTAGCGGGGGAGCCTACGAGCAGTACTTC.

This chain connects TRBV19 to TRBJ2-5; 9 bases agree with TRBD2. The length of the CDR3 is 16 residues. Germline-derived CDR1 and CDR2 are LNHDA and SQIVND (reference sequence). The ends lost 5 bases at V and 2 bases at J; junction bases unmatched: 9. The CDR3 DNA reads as TGTGCCAGTAGTTCTGGGGAGCGGGGGGTTCAAGAGACCCAGTACTTC. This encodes CASSSGERGVQETQYF. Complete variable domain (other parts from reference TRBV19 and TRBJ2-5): DGGITQSPKYLFRKEGQNVTLSCEQNLNHDAMYWYRQDPGQGLRLIYYSQIVNDFQKGDIAEGYSVSREKKESFPLTVTSAQKNPTAFYLCASSSGERGVQETQYFGPGTRLLVL.

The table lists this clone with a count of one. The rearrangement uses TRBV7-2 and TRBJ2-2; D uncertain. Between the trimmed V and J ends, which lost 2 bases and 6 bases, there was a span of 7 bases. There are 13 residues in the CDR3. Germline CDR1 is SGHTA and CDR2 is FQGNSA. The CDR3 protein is CASSLSPAGELFF. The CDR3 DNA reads TGTGCCAGCAGCTTATCCCCCGCCGGGGAGCTGTTTTTT.

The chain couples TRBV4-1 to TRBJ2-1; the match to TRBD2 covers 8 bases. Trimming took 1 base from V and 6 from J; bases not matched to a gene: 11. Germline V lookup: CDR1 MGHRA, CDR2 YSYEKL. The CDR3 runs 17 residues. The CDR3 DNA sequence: TGCGCCAGCAGCCAAGCGTGGTCAAGCGGGAGTAGCAATGAGCAGTTCTTC. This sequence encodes CASSQAWSSGSSNEQFF.

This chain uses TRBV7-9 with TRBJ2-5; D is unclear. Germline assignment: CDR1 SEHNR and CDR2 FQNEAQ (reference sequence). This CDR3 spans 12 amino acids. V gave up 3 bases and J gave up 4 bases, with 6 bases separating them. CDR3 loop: CASSFLGETQYF. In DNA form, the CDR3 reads TGTGCCAGCAGCTTCCTAGGAGAGACCCAGTACTTC.

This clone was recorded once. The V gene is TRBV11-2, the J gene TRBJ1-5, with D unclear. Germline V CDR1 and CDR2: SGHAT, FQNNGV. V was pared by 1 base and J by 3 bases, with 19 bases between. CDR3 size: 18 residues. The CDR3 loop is CASSLGPKAGGSNQPQHF. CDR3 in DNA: TGTGCCAGCAGCTTAGGCCCCAAGGCAGGAGGTTCCAATCAGCCCCAGCATTTT.